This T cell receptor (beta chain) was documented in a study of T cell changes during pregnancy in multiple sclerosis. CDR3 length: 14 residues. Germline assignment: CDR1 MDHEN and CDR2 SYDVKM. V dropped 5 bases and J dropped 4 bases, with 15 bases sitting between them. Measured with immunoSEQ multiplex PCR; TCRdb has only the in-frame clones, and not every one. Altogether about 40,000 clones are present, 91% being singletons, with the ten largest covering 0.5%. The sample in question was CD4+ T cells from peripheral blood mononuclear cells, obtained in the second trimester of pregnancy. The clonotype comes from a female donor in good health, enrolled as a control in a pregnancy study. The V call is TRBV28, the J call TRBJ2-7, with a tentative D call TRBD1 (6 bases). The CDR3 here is CASSASVGGYEQYF. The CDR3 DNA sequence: TGTGCCAGCAGTGCCTCAGTAGGGGGATACGAGCAGTACTTC.